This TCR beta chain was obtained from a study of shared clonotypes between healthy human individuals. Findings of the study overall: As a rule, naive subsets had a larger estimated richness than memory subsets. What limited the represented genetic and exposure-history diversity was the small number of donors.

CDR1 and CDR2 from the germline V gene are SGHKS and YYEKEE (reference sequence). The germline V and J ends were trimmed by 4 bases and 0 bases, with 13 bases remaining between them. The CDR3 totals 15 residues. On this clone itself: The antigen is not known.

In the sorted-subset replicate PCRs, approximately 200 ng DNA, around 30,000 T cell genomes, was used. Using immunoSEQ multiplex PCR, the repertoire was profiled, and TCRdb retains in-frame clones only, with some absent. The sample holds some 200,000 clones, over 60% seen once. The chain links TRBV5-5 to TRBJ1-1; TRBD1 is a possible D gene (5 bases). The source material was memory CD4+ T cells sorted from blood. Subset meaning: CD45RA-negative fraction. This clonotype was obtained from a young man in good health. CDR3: CASSPGGGLNTEAFF. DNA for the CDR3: TGTGCCAGCAGCCCGGGTGGGGGTCTGAACACTGAAGCTTTCTTT.